This T cell receptor (beta chain) was captured in a study of OX40 agonist ivuxolimab in advanced cancers. Assay used: immunoSEQ multiplex PCR; TCRdb lists only in-frame clones, some missing. This sample has 80,000 or so clones, with more than 75% found just once. The TCR was taken from an adult with an advanced solid tumor such as melanoma, head and neck, liver or kidney cancer. This specimen consisted of CD4+ or CD8+ T cells sorted from blood, obtained in a trial of the OX40 agonist ivuxolimab.

The CDR3 nucleotides are TGTGCCAGCAGCTTAGCCAGGGGACGGGAGACCCAGTACTTC. Protein product: CASSLARGRETQYF. The rearrangement uses TRBV11-1 and TRBJ2-5, with a possible D match to TRBD1 (6 bases). The V and J ends lost 0 bases and 5 bases respectively, with 10 bases between them. There are 14 residues in the CDR3. Germline CDR1 is SGHAT and CDR2 is FQDESV (reference sequence). The full variable domain, completed using reference TRBV11-1 and TRBJ2-5, is EAEVAQSPRYKITEKSQAVAFWCDPISGHATLYWYRQILGQGPELLVQFQDESVVDDSQLPKDRFSAERLKGVDSTLKIQPAELGDSAMYLCASSLARGRETQYFGPGTRLLVL.